The 6 T cell receptor beta chains in this list originate from one sample, sequenced in a study of cytomegalovirus exposure and HLA in healthy donors. The PCR made use of 60 Vbeta and 13 Jbeta primers. Sequenced by immunoSEQ multiplex PCR; TCRdb stores in-frame clones only, minus some. The sample has 150,000 to 200,000 clones. Material: PBMCs. These receptor sequences come from a woman aged 55-75 years in good health and CMV-seronegative.

The V gene is TRBV2, the J gene TRBJ2-7; D is unclear. The germline V gene encodes CDR1 SNHLY and CDR2 FYNNEI. V dropped 3 bases and J dropped 2 bases, with 5 bases sitting between them. The CDR3 has 12 residues. The chain's CDR3 is CASSETPYEQYF. CDR3 sequence (DNA): TGTGCCAGCAGTGAGACTCCCTACGAGCAGTACTTC.

The rearrangement joins TRBV7-3 to TRBJ2-1; 9 nucleotides agree with TRBD2. Germline CDR1 is SGHTA and CDR2 is FQGTGA. J was trimmed by 4 bases and V by 2 bases; bases with no gene match: 3. The CDR3 covers 15 residues. The CDR3 DNA reads as TGTGCCAGCAGCTTAGGGCGGGAGGGGTACAATGAGCAGTTCTTC. Amino acids: CASSLGREGYNEQFF.

V gene TRBV18 combines with J gene TRBJ1-1; TRBD1 agrees at 7 bases. The germline V gene encodes CDR1 KGHSH and CDR2 LQKENI. The CDR3 runs 15 residues. Germline trimming cut 3 bases from V and 1 base from J; bases unmatched to any gene: 5. The CDR3 coding sequence is TGTGCCAGCTCACCCAGGGGGGCAACGAACACTGAAGCTTTCTTT. Translation gives CASSPRGATNTEAFF. Full variable domain (rest looked up from reference TRBV18 and TRBJ1-1): NAGVMQNPRHLVRRRGQEARLRCSPMKGHSHVYWYRQLPEEGLKFMVYLQKENIIDESGMPKERFSAEFPKEGPSILRIQQVVRGDSAAYFCASSPRGATNTEAFFGQGTRLTVV.

The chain links TRBV29-1 to TRBJ1-1; D is perhaps TRBD1 (6 bases). The CDR3 has 12 residues. Trimming left V 7 bases short and J 1 base short, with 10 bases between. Germline V lookup: CDR1 SQVTM, CDR2 ANQGSEA. CDR3 protein: CSAQTGNTEAFF. The CDR3 DNA reads as TGCAGCGCCCAGACAGGGAACACTGAAGCTTTCTTT.

The V call is TRBV10-2, the J call TRBJ2-7, with a tentative D call TRBD1 (6 bases). Germline V CDR1 and CDR2: WSHSY, SAAADI. V lost 3 bases and J lost 2, with 11 bases in between. This CDR3 is built from 14 residues. CDR3 in DNA: TGCGCCAGCAGTGAAGAGGGGGTAACCTACGAGCAGTACTTC. Protein: CASSEEGVTYEQYF.

The CDR3 spells CASTKGPGETGNQPQHF. The CDR3, as DNA: TGTGCCAGCACCAAAGGCCCAGGGGAAACGGGCAATCAGCCCCAGCATTTT. This chain uses TRBV9 with TRBJ1-5; tentatively, D is TRBD1 (6 bases). Germline V gene data show CDR1 as SGDLS and CDR2 as YYNGEE. V gave up 6 bases and J gave up 2 bases, with 21 bases separating them. This CDR3 has 17 amino acids.